This passage covers 25 T cell receptor beta chains from one sample sequenced in a study of PD-1 blockade in classical Hodgkin lymphoma. The assay was immunoSEQ multiplex PCR, and TCRdb's table has in-frame clones only and misses some. The table shows roughly 60,000 clones, with about 88% occurring only once. In every patient, relapse followed autologous stem cell transplantation, while exposure to brentuximab vedotin differed. The sequences come from peripheral blood mononuclear cells (PBMCs), collected at baseline. These receptors all stem from a human donor with classical Hodgkin lymphoma.

This chain uses TRBV18 with TRBJ2-2, with D possibly being TRBD2 (5 bases). The V and J ends lost 0 bases and 4 bases respectively, with 9 bases between them. Germline V gene sequence: CDR1 KGHSH, CDR2 LQKENI. The CDR3 runs 15 residues. The CDR3 nucleotides are TGTGCCAGCTCACCACCGAGGGCGCCCACCGGGGAGCTGTTTTTT. It encodes CASSPPRAPTGELFF. The complete variable domain, with remaining parts taken from reference TRBV18 and TRBJ2-2, reads NAGVMQNPRHLVRRRGQEARLRCSPMKGHSHVYWYRQLPEEGLKFMVYLQKENIIDESGMPKERFSAEFPKEGPSILRIQQVVRGDSAAYFCASSPPRAPTGELFFGEGSRLTVL.

This clone was seen more than once but under ten times. V gene TRBV2 combines with J gene TRBJ2-1; 12 bases line up with TRBD2. V was clipped by 5 bases and J by 6 bases; unmatched bases: 11. Germline V lookup: CDR1 SNHLY, CDR2 FYNNEI. The length of the CDR3 is 17 residues. The chain's CDR3 is CASSNYPLAGGPNEQFF. CDR3 nucleotides: TGTGCCAGCAGTAACTATCCACTAGCGGGGGGCCCCAATGAGCAGTTCTTC.

The V call is TRBV19, the J call TRBJ1-6; D gene ambiguous. V was cut by 9 bases and J by 6 bases, with 18 bases left in between. CDR1 is LNHDA and CDR2 is SQIVND in the germline V gene (reference sequence). This CDR3 has 15 residues. The CDR3 DNA sequence: TGTGCCAGCGCGAAAACTCAGATCCCTAATTCACCCCTCCACTTT. It is translated as CASAKTQIPNSPLHF.

This clone was detected only once. The chain joins TRBV6-1 to TRBJ2-7, with D uncertain. CDR3 size: 13 residues. Trimming stripped 1 base from V and 3 bases from J, with 7 bases between. Germline V gene sequence: CDR1 MNHNS, CDR2 SASEGT. The CDR3 bases are TGTGCCAGCAGTGAAGGCAGACTCTACGAGCAGTACTTC. Its protein is CASSEGRLYEQYF.

The chain employs TRBV7-6 and TRBJ2-1, with 16 bases fitting TRBD2. Per germline, CDR1 SGHVS and CDR2 FNYEAQ. Trimming took 5 bases from V and 10 from J; bases not matched to a gene: 5. The CDR3 is 15 amino acids. In DNA form, the CDR3 reads TGTGCCAGCAGCGCCGCGGGACTAGCGGGAGGGGAGCAGTTCTTC. Protein sequence: CASSAAGLAGGEQFF.

The CDR3 DNA is TGTGCCAGCAGGGACAGTCTGAGCTCCTACGAGCAGTACTTC. Its protein product is CASRDSLSSYEQYF. This chain connects TRBV11-2 to TRBJ2-7; the D gene is possibly TRBD1 (6 bases). Trimming cost V 6 bases and J 0 bases, with 12 bases left between them. The CDR3 extends over 14 amino acids. CDR1 and CDR2 (germline): SGHAT, FQNNGV. Full variable domain (remainder filled in from reference TRBV11-2 and TRBJ2-7): EAGVAQSPRYKIIEKRQSVAFWCNPISGHATLYWYQQILGQGPKLLIQFQNNGVVDDSQLPKDRFSAERLKGVDSTLKIQPAKLEDSAVYLCASRDSLSSYEQYFGPGTRLTVT.

V usage is TRBV7-2 and J usage is TRBJ2-2; D ambiguous. The CDR3 runs 15 residues. Trimming removed 1 base from V and 6 bases from J, with 12 bases in between. CDR1 is SGHTA and CDR2 is FQGNSA in the germline V gene. The CDR3 DNA reads TGTGCCAGCAGCTTAGTGGGGTCCGAGGCCGGGGAGCTGTTTTTT. It encodes CASSLVGSEAGELFF.

J is TRBJ1-1 and V is TRBV4-1; unclear D gene. Trimming took off 1 base at V and 6 bases at J, with 9 bases between the two ends. This CDR3 comprises 13 residues. Germline values: CDR1 MGHRA, CDR2 YSYEKL. The CDR3 sequence is CASSQVAGPEAFF. The CDR3 DNA follows: TGCGCCAGCAGCCAAGTTGCAGGCCCTGAAGCTTTCTTT.

This clone was counted a single time. The rearrangement joins TRBV2 to TRBJ2-7; TRBD1 matches 8 bases. The CDR3 length is 14 residues. Germline CDR1 reads SNHLY; CDR2 reads FYNNEI. With 6 bases clipped from V and 0 bases from J, the junction kept 4 bases outside the gene matches. The CDR3 DNA follows: TGTGCCAGCAGCTACGACAGGGGCTCCTACGAGCAGTACTTC. Protein sequence: CASSYDRGSYEQYF.

Only a few counts were recorded for this clone. The chain links TRBV10-1 to TRBJ1-3; weak D call: TRBD1 (6 bases). Trimming pared 5 bases from V and 3 bases from J, leaving 29 bases between. The CDR3 has 20 amino acids. The germline V gene encodes CDR1 WNHNN and CDR2 SYGVQD (reference sequence). The CDR3 is CASSSDGLTMNRVSGNTIYF. In DNA, the CDR3 is TGCGCCAGCAGTTCCGACGGCCTCACGATGAACAGGGTGAGTGGAAACACCATATATTTT.

The chain couples TRBV5-4 to TRBJ2-5; D ambiguous. The germline V gene encodes CDR1 SGHNT and CDR2 YYREEE (reference sequence). The CDR3 length is 14 residues. V was trimmed by 0 bases and J by 1 base, leaving 7 bases between them. For the CDR3, the DNA is TGTGCCAGCAGCTTGGAGGACGGCCAAGAGACCCAGTACTTC. Its protein is CASSLEDGQETQYF.

The V and J genes are TRBV19 and TRBJ1-2; weak D call: TRBD1 (6 bases). From germline, CDR1 is LNHDA and CDR2 SQIVND (reference sequence). The V end lost 7 bases, the J end lost 7 bases, and 25 bases lay between the germline ends. There are 16 residues in the CDR3. The CDR3, as DNA: TGTGCCAGTATCAGCAGGGACACCTTCACCCTATCTGGCTACACCTTC. It encodes CASISRDTFTLSGYTF.

The chain links TRBV19 to TRBJ2-2; tentatively, D is TRBD1 (6 bases). V lost 4 bases, J lost 8 bases, and 14 bases lay in between. The CDR3 extends over 14 amino acids. Per germline, CDR1 LNHDA and CDR2 SQIVND (reference sequence). The CDR3 nucleotides read TGTGCCAGTAGTACCGGGACATTAGGGGGGGAGCTGTTTTTT. It specifies CASSTGTLGGELFF. The full variable domain, with the rest looked up from reference TRBV19 and TRBJ2-2, is DGGITQSPKYLFRKEGQNVTLSCEQNLNHDAMYWYRQDPGQGLRLIYYSQIVNDFQKGDIAEGYSVSREKKESFPLTVTSAQKNPTAFYLCASSTGTLGGELFFGEGSRLTVL.

The chain employs TRBV21-1 and TRBJ2-7; TRBD1, the table's D call, lacks a check against the DNA. TRBV21-1 is annotated as a pseudogene. The CDR3 has 14 amino acids. The CDR3 DNA is TGTGCCAGCAGCAAAGACAGGGGCTCCTACGAGCAGTACTTC. Amino acids: CASSKDRGSYEQYF.

The CDR3 region is CASSHPGRFGYTF. The CDR3, as DNA: TGTGCCAGCAGCCACCCCGGGAGATTTGGCTACACCTTC. The chain combines TRBV7-9 with TRBJ1-2; D uncertain. The germline V gene has CDR1 SEHNR and CDR2 FQNEAQ (reference sequence). Trimming removed 5 bases from V and 7 bases from J, with 14 bases in between. This CDR3 contains 13 residues.

The chain recombines TRBV6-1 with TRBJ2-1; 11 bases agree with TRBD2. Germline trimming cut 4 bases from V and 6 bases from J; bases unmatched to any gene: 8. CDR1 and CDR2 (germline): MNHNS, SASEGT. The CDR3 length is 16 residues. Here the CDR3 reads CASSAELAGAGNEQFF. In nucleotides, the CDR3 is TGTGCCAGCAGTGCTGAACTAGCGGGGGCCGGCAATGAGCAGTTCTTC.

This chain links TRBV6-5 with TRBJ1-2, with D possibly being TRBD1 (5 bases). This CDR3 has 15 amino acids. Trimming took off 7 bases at V and 8 bases at J, with 23 bases between the two ends. Germline lookup yields CDR1 MNHEY and CDR2 SVGAGI. The CDR3 here is CASTVGSGHPGGYTF. The CDR3 DNA reads as TGTGCCAGCACCGTAGGGTCAGGTCATCCAGGGGGCTACACCTTC.

The rearrangement uses TRBV27 and TRBJ2-3, with D unclear. The germline V gene encodes CDR1 MNHEY and CDR2 SMNVEV (reference sequence). CDR3 length: 14 amino acids. V lost 6 bases, J lost 4 bases, and 14 bases lay in between. The CDR3 DNA reads TGTGCCAGCAGCCTGTGGGCGTGGGCAGATACGCAGTATTTT. Its translation is CASSLWAWADTQYF.

V is TRBV28 and J is TRBJ2-3; TRBD2 aligns across 14 bases. The CDR3 spans 17 residues. Germline-derived CDR1 and CDR2 are MDHEN and SYDVKM. Trimming took 5 bases from V and 2 from J; bases not matched to a gene: 6. The CDR3 nucleotides are TGTGCCAGCAGTCCCCTGACTAGCGGGGGGGACACAGATACGCAGTATTTT. Its translation is CASSPLTSGGDTDTQYF.

This chain links TRBV5-4 with TRBJ1-6; perhaps TRBD1 as D (6 bases). Germline values: CDR1 SGHNT, CDR2 YYREEE (reference sequence). V was clipped by 0 bases and J by 9 bases, with 7 bases between them. The CDR3 loop spans 13 amino acids. The chain's CDR3 is CASSLDRASPLHF. The CDR3 DNA is TGTGCCAGCAGCTTGGACAGGGCTTCACCCCTCCACTTT.

This chain uses TRBV18 with TRBJ2-7; TRBD1 aligns across 11 bases. Trimming at V came to 4 bases and at J to 3 bases, leaving 5 bases not matched to a gene. The CDR3 totals 15 residues. Germline V gives CDR1 KGHSH, CDR2 LQKENI. The CDR3 protein is CASSRTDRGLYEQYF. The CDR3 nucleotides are TGTGCCAGCTCACGTACGGACAGGGGGCTCTACGAGCAGTACTTC. Complete variable domain (other parts from reference TRBV18 and TRBJ2-7): NAGVMQNPRHLVRRRGQEARLRCSPMKGHSHVYWYRQLPEEGLKFMVYLQKENIIDESGMPKERFSAEFPKEGPSILRIQQVVRGDSAAYFCASSRTDRGLYEQYFGPGTRLTVT.

As for this clone: Different DNA sequences within this sample yield the same CDR3. This rearrangement joins TRBV27 to TRBJ2-1; TRBD2 might be the D (6 bases). The CDR3 consists of 15 residues. The germline V gene encodes CDR1 MNHEY and CDR2 SMNVEV (reference sequence). Trimming took off 3 bases at V and 3 bases at J, with 12 bases between the two ends. The CDR3 DNA follows: TGTGCCAGCAGTTTGATCGGGAGCAGCTACAATGAGCAGTTCTTC. Encoded protein: CASSLIGSSYNEQFF.

The V gene is TRBV15, the J gene TRBJ1-5, with D tentatively TRBD1 (6 bases). Germline CDR1 LNHNV, CDR2 YYDKDF (reference sequence). The CDR3 contains 16 residues. Between the trimmed V and J ends, which lost 4 bases and 5 bases, there was a span of 18 bases. Here the CDR3 DNA reads TGTGCCACCAGCACCCATAACAGGGCCCTATATCAGCCCCAGCATTTT. It codes for CATSTHNRALYQPQHF.

The rearrangement uses TRBV27 and TRBJ1-1, with TRBD1 as a possible D gene (5 bases). Germline V gene sequence: CDR1 MNHEY, CDR2 SMNVEV (reference sequence). V gave up 6 bases and J gave up 2 bases, with 16 bases separating them. CDR3 size: 15 residues. CDR3 residues: CASSLGVGVNTEAFF. The CDR3 nucleotides read TGTGCCAGCAGCCTCGGGGTGGGGGTTAACACTGAAGCTTTCTTT.

The V and J genes are TRBV7-3 and TRBJ2-7, with no clear D. CDR1 and CDR2 (germline): SGHTA, FQGTGA. The CDR3 consists of 14 residues. The ends were cut back, 5 bases at V and 0 bases at J, with 11 bases in the middle. The CDR3 protein is CASSPDSYSYEQYF. The CDR3 DNA reads TGTGCCAGCAGCCCAGACTCCTACTCCTACGAGCAGTACTTC.